The 16 T cell receptor beta chains below come from one sample, sequenced in a study of beta chain features in type 1 diabetes. The entirety of the isolated RNA underwent reverse transcription, so expressed TCRB transcripts were sequenced. Using immunoSEQ multiplex PCR, the repertoire was profiled, and TCRdb retains in-frame clones only, with some absent. The sample lists 300,000 to 350,000 clones, roughly 8.8% occurring once. The antigens these receptors bind are not known. Notes on the study in general: Shortening of TCRB CDR3s, moderate but significant, appeared in all four CD4+ subsets of Type 1 diabetes patients.

The sequenced sample was central memory CD4+ T cells from blood. The receptors were sampled from a man between 25 and 39 years old with type 1 diabetes.

This clone turned up a few times. CDR3 region: CSAEAGTASSYNEQFF. Here the CDR3 DNA reads TGCAGCGCTGAGGCCGGGACGGCGAGCTCCTACAATGAGCAGTTCTTC. The chain carries TRBV29-1 and TRBJ2-1; D is tentatively TRBD1 or TRBD2 (5 bases each). Between the trimmed V and J ends, which lost 7 bases and 0 bases, there was a span of 19 bases. Germline V gene lookup returns CDR1 SQVTM and CDR2 ANQGSEA. The CDR3 has 16 amino acids.

CDR3 bases: TGTGCCAGCAGCTCCCCCGCGTCGGATACCTACGAGCAGTACTTC. Its protein product is CASSSPASDTYEQYF. The chain couples TRBV7-9 to TRBJ2-7; D not certain. This CDR3 comprises 15 residues. With 4 bases removed from V and 2 bases from J, the gap between germline ends came to 15 bases. Germline-derived CDR1 and CDR2 are SEHNR and FQNEAQ (reference sequence).

This clone appeared a few times. The J gene is TRBJ2-3, the V gene TRBV7-9; possibly TRBD1 for D (6 bases). The CDR3 sequence is 15 residues long. The V gene's germline CDR1 is SEHNR and CDR2 FQNEAQ (reference sequence). Trimming removed 6 bases at V and 1 base at J, with 14 bases between. CDR3 region: CASSSIGGGTDTQYF. The DNA of the CDR3 is TGTGCCAGCAGTTCCATAGGGGGTGGCACAGATACGCAGTATTTT.

The chain is built from TRBV14 and TRBJ1-2, with TRBD1 identical over 10 bases. There are 14 residues in the CDR3. With 3 bases clipped from V and 9 bases from J, the junction kept 7 bases outside the gene matches. CDR1 SGHDN and CDR2 FVKESK come from the germline V gene. Here the CDR3 reads CASSHSGTGVRYTF. CDR3 sequence (DNA): TGTGCCAGCAGCCATTCGGGGACAGGGGTTCGCTACACCTTC.

This clone was picked up a small number of times. The CDR3 protein is CASSLDGGRDTQYF. Written as DNA, the CDR3 is TGTGCCAGCAGCTTAGACGGGGGAAGAGATACGCAGTATTTT. The gene calls are TRBV7-9 and TRBJ2-3; maybe TRBD2 (6 bases). There are 14 residues in the CDR3. Germline V CDR1 and CDR2: SEHNR, FQNEAQ (reference sequence). V lost 1 base and J lost 5, with 10 bases in between.

The rearrangement joins TRBV9 to TRBJ2-2; TRBD2 is a possible D gene (5 bases). Germline V gives CDR1 SGDLS, CDR2 YYNGEE. V was clipped by 8 bases and J by 1 base, with 9 bases between them. The CDR3 consists of 13 residues. CDR3 in amino acids: CASRGQNTGELFF. The CDR3 nucleotides read TGTGCCAGTCGAGGGCAGAACACCGGGGAGCTGTTTTTT. Full variable domain (remainder filled in from reference TRBV9 and TRBJ2-2): DSGVTQTPKHLITATGQRVTLRCSPRSGDLSVYWYQQSLDQGLQFLIQYYNGEERAKGNILERFSAQQFPDLHSELNLSSLELGDSALYFCASRGQNTGELFFGEGSRLTVL.

The V call is TRBV18, the J call TRBJ2-3; the D is unclear. CDR3 length: 13 amino acids. Germline V gives CDR1 KGHSH, CDR2 LQKENI. The ends were cut back, 3 bases at V and 6 bases at J, with 10 bases in the middle. The CDR3 bases are TGTGCCAGCTCACCCCAGACTCAGGATACGCAGTATTTT. Protein sequence: CASSPQTQDTQYF.

This clone was seen repeatedly, ten times or more. The chain has TRBV7-9 and TRBJ1-5; no clear D. Germline CDR1 and CDR2: SEHNR and FQNEAQ (reference sequence). Trimming took off 3 bases at V and 8 bases at J, with 11 bases between the two ends. This CDR3 region has 13 residues. The CDR3 DNA is TGTGCCAGCAGCTTGGGTCGATTGGAGCCCCAGCATTTT. Translating gives CASSLGRLEPQHF.

This chain connects TRBV5-4 to TRBJ1-6; 7 bases line up with TRBD1. V dropped 4 bases and J dropped 7; count of bases not matched to a gene: 8. The V gene's germline CDR1 is SGHNT and CDR2 YYREEE (reference sequence). This CDR3 has 15 amino acids. CDR3 protein: CASSQGTDRNSPLHF. In DNA form, the CDR3 reads TGTGCCAGCAGCCAGGGGACAGACAGGAATTCACCCCTCCACTTT.

The chain combines TRBV28 with TRBJ2-7, with no clear D. V was clipped by 4 bases and J by 6 bases, with 10 bases between them. Per germline, CDR1 MDHEN and CDR2 SYDVKM. This CDR3 contains 12 residues. The CDR3 is CASSSPGSEQYF. The CDR3 DNA sequence: TGTGCCAGCAGTTCCCCTGGGTCCGAGCAGTACTTC.

The V call is TRBV5-1, the J call TRBJ2-3; no firm D call. With 2 bases removed from V and 4 bases from J, the gap between germline ends came to 11 bases. The CDR3 is 14 residues long. Looked up from germline, CDR1 is SGHRS and CDR2 is YFSETQ. The CDR3 region is CASSFLDGSDTQYF. CDR3 DNA sequence: TGCGCCAGCAGCTTTCTAGACGGTTCAGATACGCAGTATTTT.

CDR3 in DNA: TGTGCCAGCAGCTTTGATCATTCACCCCTCCACTTT. This translates into CASSFDHSPLHF. The chain links TRBV7-9 to TRBJ1-6; no firm D call. The CDR3 totals 12 residues. Trimming shortened V by 3 bases and J by 8 bases, and 5 bases separated the two germline ends. CDR1 and CDR2 from the germline V gene are SEHNR and FQNEAQ (reference sequence).

This clone has only a few counts. V is TRBV7-2 and J is TRBJ1-4; D ambiguous. Germline V gives CDR1 SGHTA, CDR2 FQGNSA. Trimming pared 5 bases from V and 6 bases from J, leaving 19 bases between. This CDR3 is built from 16 residues. The CDR3 nucleotides are TGTGCCAGCAGCCACGCCGATGCCGACCCCTATGAAAAACTGTTTTTT. Its translation is CASSHADADPYEKLFF.

This clone was seen only a few times. The chain employs TRBV5-1 and TRBJ1-6; no clear D. Trimming took off 0 bases at V and 5 bases at J, with 6 bases between the two ends. Germline V gene data show CDR1 as SGHRS and CDR2 as YFSETQ. This CDR3 contains 14 residues. The CDR3 DNA sequence: TGCGCCAGCAGCTTGGACCCCAATAATTCACCCCTCCACTTT. Translated: CASSLDPNNSPLHF.

The chain links TRBV19 to TRBJ1-5, with 8 bases lining up with TRBD1. Germline assignment: CDR1 LNHDA and CDR2 SQIVND (reference sequence). The CDR3 has 13 residues. Losses at the gene ends were 5 bases for V and 7 bases for J; bases not matched to a gene: 4. CDR3 protein: CASSAGGWQPQHF. The CDR3 DNA reads TGTGCCAGTAGTGCAGGGGGCTGGCAGCCCCAGCATTTT.

Only a few counts were recorded for this clone. The V call is TRBV7-2, the J call TRBJ1-5; no reliable D call. The CDR3 consists of 14 residues. Germline V gene data show CDR1 as SGHTA and CDR2 as FQGNSA. V gave up 5 bases and J gave up 0 bases, with 8 bases separating them. Written as DNA, the CDR3 is TGTGCCAGCAGCCCCGGGAATAGCAATCAGCCCCAGCATTTT. It specifies CASSPGNSNQPQHF.